This is a list of T cell receptor beta chains from one sample in a study of cytomegalovirus exposure and HLA in healthy donors. Data came from immunoSEQ multiplex PCR; TCRdb stores just in-frame clones and leaves some out. The repertoire holds about 98,000 clones, with about 80% as singletons. The specimen sequenced was PBMCs. All receptors come from a man aged 55 to 70 in good health and CMV-seropositive. CDR3s include the opening cysteine and the closing phenylalanine or tryptophan. The order of the fields is J gene, V gene, CDR3 protein.

TRBJ1-2 TRBV5-1 CASSPRDSSNYGYTF
TRBJ2-1 TRBV6-5 CASSYGQYNEQFF
TRBJ1-6 TRBV5-6 CASSLVGGPASPLHF
TRBJ1-1 TRBV6-6 CASRNPQGLNTEAFF
TRBJ1-1 TRBV7-2 CASSLRFRGMNTEAFF
TRBJ2-4 TRBV5-4 CASSFRGENIQYF
TRBJ1-2 TRBV7-9 CASTLGGTGFGYTF
TRBJ2-5 TRBV9 CASGAGIAGPQETQYF
TRBJ1-2 TRBV6-5 CASSKGQGLGYTF
TRBJ1-2 TRBV7-3 CASSRTAGADGYTF
TRBJ2-1 TRBV5-4 CASSPPTERVGQFF
TRBJ1-6 TRBV18 CASSLGQGGTYSPLHF
TRBJ2-5 TRBV2 CATTRDRGAGGQETQYF
TRBJ2-5 TRBV5-1 CASSGGGSGGSESQYF
TRBJ2-5 TRBV5-6 CASSRTSGGRRQETQYF
TRBJ1-4 TRBV5-1 CASKMVGGDEKLFF
TRBJ2-2 TRBV7-2 CASSLGPGLASGELFF
TRBJ1-4 TRBV30 CAWGQDNEKLFF
TRBJ2-2 TRBV7-9 CASSLGTNTGELFF
TRBJ2-1 TRBV6-1 CASSESTGGAGSYNEQFF
TRBJ2-1 TRBV10-3 CAISAGTSGRYQFF
TRBJ1-2 TRBV2 CASSENLATGGYTF
TRBJ2-7 TRBV7-9 CASSHAIGVSYEQYF
TRBJ1-4 TRBV23-1 CASSQTLTGGEEEKLFF
TRBJ2-2 TRBV7-2 CASSGGTGGWSGELFF
TRBJ2-1 TRBV4-1 CASGLTGGQNEQFF
TRBJ2-5 TRBV7-2 CASSRALRDQETQYF
TRBJ1-2 TRBV10-3 CAITPTEFNYGYTF
TRBJ1-1 TRBV2 CASSKTGPGTEAFF
TRBJ2-7 TRBV7-6 CASSLEDATEFSYEQYF
TRBJ1-2 TRBV9 CASSVEGFHGYTF
TRBJ2-5 TRBV30 CAWRTSGSETQYF
TRBJ2-7 TRBV18 CASSPSVSGGGSYEQYF
TRBJ2-4 TRBV15 CATSRSSGGAKNIQYF
TRBJ2-1 TRBV5-6 CASSLGGSTYEQFF
TRBJ2-1 TRBV29-1 CSVELRYNEQFF
TRBJ2-7 TRBV30 CAWSSRTAIYEQYF
TRBJ2-5 TRBV2 CASKRGRLAPQETQYF
TRBJ1-2 TRBV28 CASNRARRSPHSPGGYGYTF